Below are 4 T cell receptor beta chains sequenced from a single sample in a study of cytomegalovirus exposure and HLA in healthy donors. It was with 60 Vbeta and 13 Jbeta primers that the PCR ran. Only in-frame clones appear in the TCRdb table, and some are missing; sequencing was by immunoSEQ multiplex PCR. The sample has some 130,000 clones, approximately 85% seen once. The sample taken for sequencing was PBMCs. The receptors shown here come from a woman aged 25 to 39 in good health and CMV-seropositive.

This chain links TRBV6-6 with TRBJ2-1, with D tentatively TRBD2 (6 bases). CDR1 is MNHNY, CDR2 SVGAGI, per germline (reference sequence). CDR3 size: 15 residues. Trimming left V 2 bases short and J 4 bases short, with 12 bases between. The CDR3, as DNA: TGTGCCAGCAGTTACCGAGGAGGGGATTACAATGAGCAGTTCTTC. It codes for CASSYRGGDYNEQFF.

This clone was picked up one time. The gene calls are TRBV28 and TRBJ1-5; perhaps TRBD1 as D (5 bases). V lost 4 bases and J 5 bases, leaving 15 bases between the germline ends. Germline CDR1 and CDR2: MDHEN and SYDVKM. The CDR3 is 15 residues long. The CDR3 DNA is TGTGCCAGCAGTTGGGCCGGACAAGCCGATCAGCCCCAGCATTTT. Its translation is CASSWAGQADQPQHF.

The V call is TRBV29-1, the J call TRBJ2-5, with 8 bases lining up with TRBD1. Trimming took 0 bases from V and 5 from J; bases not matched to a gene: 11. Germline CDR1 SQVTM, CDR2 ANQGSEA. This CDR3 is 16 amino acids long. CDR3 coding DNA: TGCAGCGTTGAAGATGAGGTGACAGGGGCAGGGGAGACCCAGTACTTC. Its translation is CSVEDEVTGAGETQYF.

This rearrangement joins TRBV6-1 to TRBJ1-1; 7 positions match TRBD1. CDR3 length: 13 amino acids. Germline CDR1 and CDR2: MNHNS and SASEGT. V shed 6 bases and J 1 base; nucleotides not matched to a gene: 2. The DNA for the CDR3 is TGTGCCAGCAGGAGACAGGGGAACACTGAAGCTTTCTTT. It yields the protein CASRRQGNTEAFF.